This is a list of T cell receptor beta chains from one sample in a study of early T cells in non-severe SARS-CoV-2 infection. Using its own MiXCR run on the 5' RACE reads, TCRdb lists one record per CDR3 protein. The profile shows some 63,000 distinct CDR3 sequences, roughly 13% of them singletons. Source material: whole blood. These receptors came from an adult who was a healthcare worker with PCR-confirmed SARS-CoV-2 infection or an uninfected control (not recorded which). The CDR3 runs from the conserved cysteine through the conserved F or W. A D gene is named only where the DNA matches it firmly. Only part of the rows carry a size: once, few, many, or a class if the clone is expanded.

j_call: TRBJ2-7; v_call: TRBV5-1; d_call: .; clone_size: many; cdr3_aa: CASSLAADTYEQYF; cdr3_nt: TGCGCCAGCAGCTTGGCAGCGGACACCTACGAGCAGTACTTC
j_call: TRBJ2-7; v_call: TRBV19; d_call: TRBD1; clone_size: many; cdr3_aa: CASGSGTGGEQYF; cdr3_nt: TGTGCCAGTGGATCCGGGACAGGGGGCGAGCAGTACTTC
j_call: TRBJ2-1; v_call: TRBV11-3; d_call: TRBD2; clone_size: few; cdr3_aa: CASSLDSRGGNEQFF; cdr3_nt: TGTGCCAGCAGCTTAGATAGCCGGGGGGGCAATGAGCAGTTCTTC
j_call: TRBJ2-2; v_call: TRBV12-3/TRBV12-4; d_call: TRBD1; clone_size: many; cdr3_aa: CASSRDRGFGELFF; cdr3_nt: TGTGCCAGCAGCCGGGACAGGGGGTTCGGGGAGCTGTTTTTT
j_call: TRBJ2-2; v_call: TRBV6-1; d_call: .; clone_size: .; cdr3_aa: CATGRGSANTGELFF; cdr3_nt: TGTGCCACCGGAAGGGGTTCCGCGAACACCGGGGAGCTGTTTTTT
j_call: TRBJ1-2; v_call: TRBV6-1; d_call: .; clone_size: few; cdr3_aa: CASSPARDYTF; cdr3_nt: TGTGCCAGCAGCCCGGCCAGGGACTACACCTTC
j_call: TRBJ1-6; v_call: TRBV5-4; d_call: .; clone_size: few; cdr3_aa: CASSLPQGAGSPLHF; cdr3_nt: TGTGCCAGCAGCTTGCCTCAGGGCGCGGGTTCACCCCTCCACTTT
j_call: TRBJ2-7; v_call: TRBV20-1; d_call: TRBD2; clone_size: few; cdr3_aa: CSAAPGLSSYEQYF; cdr3_nt: TGCAGTGCTGCGCCGGGACTAAGCTCCTACGAGCAGTACTTC
j_call: TRBJ2-7; v_call: TRBV29-1; d_call: .; clone_size: .; cdr3_aa: CSVGEIYEQYF; cdr3_nt: TGCAGCGTTGGGGAGATCTACGAGCAGTACTTC
j_call: TRBJ2-4; v_call: TRBV6-2/TRBV6-3; d_call: .; clone_size: many; cdr3_aa: CASRTAVPKNIQYF; cdr3_nt: TGTGCCAGCAGAACGGCAGTCCCCAAAAACATTCAGTACTTC
j_call: TRBJ1-4; v_call: TRBV29-1; d_call: .; clone_size: many; cdr3_aa: CSVVKNEKLFF; cdr3_nt: TGCAGCGTTGTCAAGAATGAAAAACTGTTTTTT
j_call: TRBJ2-3; v_call: TRBV7-2; d_call: .; clone_size: many; cdr3_aa: CASPDALDTQYF; cdr3_nt: TGTGCCAGCCCGGATGCGCTGGATACGCAGTATTTT
j_call: TRBJ2-5; v_call: TRBV15; d_call: TRBD2; clone_size: .; cdr3_aa: CATSSGSGGSGTQYF; cdr3_nt: TGTGCCACCAGCAGTGGTAGCGGGGGGTCTGGGACCCAGTACTTC
j_call: TRBJ2-3; v_call: TRBV7-6; d_call: .; clone_size: many; cdr3_aa: CASRGSSTDTQYF; cdr3_nt: TGTGCCAGCCGTGGCTCCAGCACAGATACGCAGTATTTT
j_call: TRBJ1-2; v_call: TRBV12-2; d_call: .; clone_size: many; cdr3_aa: CASRPRGAGLLRGGYTF; cdr3_nt: TGTGCAAGTCGCCCCCGAGGCGCTGGTCTTCTAAGGGGTGGCTACACCTTC
j_call: TRBJ1-4; v_call: TRBV6-1; d_call: .; clone_size: many; cdr3_aa: CAVLQGVNEKLFF; cdr3_nt: TGTGCCGTTCTACAGGGCGTTAATGAAAAACTGTTTTTT
j_call: TRBJ2-7; v_call: TRBV15; d_call: .; clone_size: many; cdr3_aa: CATSTGSSYEQYF; cdr3_nt: TGTGCCACCAGTACAGGGAGCTCCTACGAGCAGTACTTC
j_call: TRBJ2-6; v_call: TRBV19; d_call: .; clone_size: many; cdr3_aa: CASSIRAGANVLIF; cdr3_nt: TGTGCCAGTAGTATTCGGGCCGGGGCCAACGTCCTGATTTTC
j_call: TRBJ2-7; v_call: TRBV6-5; d_call: .; clone_size: few; cdr3_aa: CASSYRSSYEQYF; cdr3_nt: TGTGCCAGCAGTTACCGGTCCTCCTACGAGCAGTACTTC
j_call: TRBJ1-1; v_call: TRBV12-3/TRBV12-4; d_call: .; clone_size: many; cdr3_aa: CASSLIPAGGTEAFF; cdr3_nt: TGTGCCAGCAGTTTGATTCCTGCTGGCGGCACTGAAGCTTTCTTT
j_call: TRBJ2-1; v_call: TRBV20-1; d_call: .; clone_size: .; cdr3_aa: CSARRGREQFF; cdr3_nt: TGCAGTGCTAGGAGGGGCCGCGAGCAGTTCTTC
j_call: TRBJ2-6; v_call: TRBV19; d_call: .; clone_size: many; cdr3_aa: CASSNLHPSGANVLTF; cdr3_nt: TGTGCCAGTAGTAACCTCCACCCCTCTGGGGCCAACGTCCTGACTTTC
j_call: TRBJ1-2; v_call: TRBV5-1; d_call: .; clone_size: few; cdr3_aa: CASSLVAPNYGYTF; cdr3_nt: TGCGCCAGCAGCTTGGTAGCTCCTAACTATGGCTACACCTTC
j_call: TRBJ2-7; v_call: TRBV30; d_call: .; clone_size: many; cdr3_aa: CAWRIGAPTYGEQYF; cdr3_nt: TGTGCCTGGAGGATAGGCGCCCCAACTTACGGCGAGCAGTACTTC
j_call: TRBJ2-7; v_call: TRBV7-6; d_call: .; clone_size: few; cdr3_aa: CASGVTEFGGEQYF; cdr3_nt: TGTGCCAGCGGGGTAACGGAGTTCGGTGGGGAGCAGTACTTC
j_call: TRBJ1-1; v_call: TRBV11-2; d_call: TRBD1; clone_size: many; cdr3_aa: CASSRGTGMNTEAFF; cdr3_nt: TGTGCCAGCAGCCGGGGGACAGGGATGAACACTGAAGCTTTCTTT
j_call: TRBJ2-2; v_call: TRBV19; d_call: .; clone_size: .; cdr3_aa: CASTERGDRYTGELFF; cdr3_nt: TGTGCCAGTACCGAGAGAGGGGACCGGTACACCGGGGAGCTGTTTTTT
j_call: TRBJ1-4; v_call: TRBV5-1; d_call: .; clone_size: many; cdr3_aa: CASSPDSTEKLFF; cdr3_nt: TGCGCCAGCAGCCCGGACAGTACTGAAAAACTGTTTTTT
j_call: TRBJ1-5; v_call: TRBV20-1; d_call: .; clone_size: many; cdr3_aa: CSAETTGYGNQPQHF; cdr3_nt: TGCAGTGCCGAAACCACAGGTTATGGCAATCAGCCCCAGCATTTT
j_call: TRBJ2-7; v_call: TRBV6-5; d_call: .; clone_size: many; cdr3_aa: CASSYSTGQYEQYF; cdr3_nt: TGTGCCAGCAGTTACTCGACAGGACAATACGAGCAGTACTTC
j_call: TRBJ2-5; v_call: TRBV9; d_call: .; clone_size: few; cdr3_aa: CASSVGGAQQTQYF; cdr3_nt: TGTGCCAGCAGCGTTGGAGGGGCGCAGCAGACCCAGTACTTC
j_call: TRBJ2-3; v_call: TRBV7-9; d_call: .; clone_size: many; cdr3_aa: CASSSTEGGDTQYF; cdr3_nt: TGTGCCAGCAGTTCCACCGAAGGGGGAGATACGCAGTATTTT
j_call: TRBJ1-4; v_call: TRBV29-1; d_call: .; clone_size: .; cdr3_aa: CSVARNNEKLFF; cdr3_nt: TGCAGCGTTGCCAGGAATAATGAAAAACTGTTTTTT